The sample holds a few counts of the clone carrying this T cell receptor beta chain. Its cognate antigen is unknown. The V gene's germline CDR1 is SGDLS and CDR2 YYNGEE. V was clipped by 2 bases and J by 1 base, with 8 bases between them. The CDR3 is made up of 14 amino acids. The data stem from a study of blood T cells in healthy people across ages. Study observations and caveats: Expanded clonotype changes were possibly confounded by unknown donor CMV status.

Next came a second PCR, run for about 6 to 12 cycles, which used a sample-barcoded 5' primer along with a J-beta primer mix. TCRdb used MiXCR to reprocess the 5' RACE reads, holding one entry per CDR3 protein. This sample has fewer than 750,000 distinct CDR3 sequences, with 45% to 55% found just once. This chain links TRBV9 with TRBJ2-3; no clear D. The specimen sequenced was blood. This clonotype was obtained from a man aged 80 or over in good health. The DNA of the CDR3 is TGTGCCAGCAGCGTGGAGCATGGCACAGATACGCAGTATTTT. Protein product: CASSVEHGTDTQYF.